The rows below give T cell receptor beta chains drawn from one sample of a study of blood T cells in healthy people across ages. From the 5' RACE reads, TCRdb called clonotypes with MiXCR, one entry per CDR3 protein. The data hold about 1.6 million distinct CDR3 sequences, with roughly 32% observed a single time. The material sequenced was blood. These receptors came from a woman in her thirties in good health. Both conserved end residues are part of each CDR3. The D gene is left open where the match is weak. For some rows the clone size is stated as once, few or many, or as a class when expanded; others skip it.

>TRBD2|TRBJ2-1|TRBV15|-
TGTGCCACCAGCAGAGTCCCGACTAGCGGGAGTGTTAGGTTCTTC
CATSRVPTSGSVRFF
>-|TRBJ2-3|TRBV24-1|few
TGTGCCACCAGTGAGGGAGATACGCAGTATTTT
CATSEGDTQYF
>TRBD2|TRBJ2-5|TRBV20-1|-
TGCAGGGCTAGCGGTTACCAAGAGACCCAGTACTTC
CRASGYQETQYF
>-|TRBJ2-1|TRBV29-1|few
TGCAGCGTTTTATGGAGGGGGTATGCCAATGAGCAGTTCTTC
CSVLWRGYANEQFF
>TRBD2|TRBJ2-1|TRBV10-3|few
TGTGCCATCAGTGCGGAAGGTAGCGGGAGGGCCCTTTACAATGAGCAGTTCTTC
CAISAEGSGRALYNEQFF
>TRBD2|TRBJ2-1|TRBV20-1|-
TGCAGTGCTAGGGTTACCGGGACTAGACCGAGAAATGAGCGGTTCTTC
CSARVTGTRPRNERFF
>TRBD2|TRBJ2-1|TRBV20-1|-
TGCAATGCTAGAGACAGCGGGGGGGCCCATGAGCAGTTCTTC
CNARDSGGAHEQFF
>TRBD1|TRBJ2-5|TRBV10-2|few
TGCGCCAGCAGTGAGTTGCCGGGACAGGGGCAAGAGACCCAGTACTTC
CASSELPGQGQETQYF
>-|TRBJ2-5|TRBV7-8|few
TGTGCCAGCCGCCCCCCTGGGCGGGAGACCCAGTACTTC
CASRPPGRETQYF
>-|TRBJ2-1|TRBV2|-
TGTGCCAGCAGTGCACTAGCTCATAAGAATGAGCAGTTCTTC
CASSALAHKNEQFF
>-|TRBJ2-3|TRBV10-3|few
TGTGCCATCAGTGAGCCCCGGTCCTCTAGCACAGATACGCAGTATTTT
CAISEPRSSSTDTQYF
>TRBD2|TRBJ2-7|TRBV10-3|-
TGTGCCATCAGTGAGGCGGGGGGTGCCTACGAGCAGTACTTC
CAISEAGGAYEQYF
>-|TRBJ2-7|TRBV20-1|many
TGCAGTGCTAGAGACCCGCAGCGCCCCTCCTACGAGCAGTACTTC
CSARDPQRPSYEQYF
>-|TRBJ1-1|TRBV27|few
TGTGCCAGCAGTGCCGGACCGAGGGACACTGAAGCTTTCTTT
CASSAGPRDTEAFF
>-|TRBJ1-2|TRBV30|-
TGTGCCTGGAGTGGGACAGTCTATGGCTACACCTTC
CAWSGTVYGYTF
>-|TRBJ2-6|TRBV6-5|-
TGTGCCAGCTCGGGGTCGAAAACTGGGGCCAACGTCCTGACTTTC
CASSGSKTGANVLTF
>-|TRBJ2-1|TRBV7-8|once
TGTGCCAGCAGCCCCCGCCCGGACCCGAGTTACAATGAGCAGTTCTTC
CASSPRPDPSYNEQFF
>TRBD1|TRBJ1-2|TRBV9|few
TGTGCCAGCAGCGGAGAAGACAGGGCAAAAGGAAGCTACACCTTC
CASSGEDRAKGSYTF
>-|TRBJ1-5|TRBV4-1|-
TGCGCCAGCAGCCAACCCGGGGGCCCCAATCAGCCCCAGCATTTT
CASSQPGGPNQPQHF
>-|TRBJ1-2|TRBV3-1|-
TGTGCCAGCAGCCAAGGGGCGAGGGGACTACCGCACTATGGCTACACCTTC
CASSQGARGLPHYGYTF